This is a list of T cell receptor beta chains from one sample in a study of blood T cell repertoires in COVID-19. TCRdb's table, derived via immunoSEQ multiplex PCR, lists solely in-frame clones and lacks some. The profile shows over 150,000 clones, 88% of them singletons. The specimen was PBMCs or T cells enriched from blood (not recorded which). The receptors were gathered from a woman aged 18-30 years who had recovered from COVID-19. CDR3s include the opening cysteine and the closing phenylalanine or tryptophan. The D gene is left open where the match is weak. Clone size appears in some rows only: once, few, many, or a class for an expanded clone.

>-|TRBD1|TRBV4-1|TRBJ1-2
TGCGCCAGCAGCCCCGGGACAGTTTCTAACTATGGCTACACCTTC
CASSPGTVSNYGYTF
>-|-|TRBV19|TRBJ1-6
TGTGCCAGTACGTTGGGTGACCCCGGGTATGGTTCACCCCTCCACTTT
CASTLGDPGYGSPLHF
>-|-|TRBV5-5|TRBJ2-7
TGTGCCAGCAGCTTGGGCCAGGGTGGCTACGAGCAGTACTTC
CASSLGQGGYEQYF
>-|-|TRBV20-1|TRBJ2-3
TGCAGTGCTAGTGTGGGAGTGGGCACAGATACGCAGTATTTT
CSASVGVGTDTQYF
>-|TRBD2|TRBV7-2|TRBJ2-2
TGTGCCAGCAGCGCCTCAGCGGGACGGAACACCGGGGAGCTGTTTTTT
CASSASAGRNTGELFF
>-|-|TRBV29-1|TRBJ2-5
TGCAGCGTCGACTATAGCCAGTACTTC
CSVDYSQYF
>-|TRBD2|TRBV28|TRBJ2-7
TGTGCCAGCAGTTCTCCGGGACTAGCGGTACTCTACGAGCAGTACTTC
CASSSPGLAVLYEQYF
>-|-|TRBV7-6|TRBJ2-1
TGTGCCAGCAGCCTCATCGCGGATGAGCAGTTCTTC
CASSLIADEQFF
>few|-|TRBV11-2|TRBJ1-2
TGTGCCAGCAGCTTAGGGCCGCTAGTTGGTGGCTACACCTTC
CASSLGPLVGGYTF
>-|-|TRBV9|TRBJ1-1
TGTGCCAGCAGCGTAGCGGGGGTTGGTGAAGCTTTCTTT
CASSVAGVGEAFF
>-|-|TRBV24-1|TRBJ1-2
TGTGCCACCAGTATCTCCAGAAACTATGGCTACACCTTC
CATSISRNYGYTF
>-|-|TRBV4-1|TRBJ2-7
TGCGCCAGCAGCCTCGGGATTGGGGGGAACTCCTACGAGCAGTACTTC
CASSLGIGGNSYEQYF
>-|TRBD2|TRBV7-8|TRBJ2-7
TGTGCCAGCAGCTCGCGGACTAGCGGAGCCTACGAGCAGTACTTC
CASSSRTSGAYEQYF
>-|TRBD1|TRBV18|TRBJ2-7
TGTGCCAGCTCGATCGACAGGGGGGCCTACGAGCAGTACTTC
CASSIDRGAYEQYF
>-|-|TRBV4-1|TRBJ1-3
TGCGCCAGCAGCCAAAACACAGGTTCTGGAAACACCATATATTTT
CASSQNTGSGNTIYF
>-|TRBD2|TRBV28|TRBJ2-7
TGTGCCAGCACCCTCGGGGGTAGCGGGAGTTACGAGCAGTACTTC
CASTLGGSGSYEQYF
>-|TRBD1|TRBV10-3|TRBJ1-2
TGTGCCATCACCAAGGGACAGGGGAACTATGGCTACACCTTC
CAITKGQGNYGYTF
>-|TRBD2|TRBV14|TRBJ2-2
TGTGCCAGCAGCCAAGATCGGCTAGCGGGCACCGGGGAGCTGTTTTTT
CASSQDRLAGTGELFF
>-|-|TRBV19|TRBJ1-5
TGTGCCAGTTGTCTCACACAGGGTGGGGCAAATCAGCCCCAGCATTTT
CASCLTQGGANQPQHF
>-|TRBD1|TRBV5-1|TRBJ1-1
TGCGCCAGCAGCCCCGGCGGGACAGAGAACACTGAAGCTTTCTTT
CASSPGGTENTEAFF
>-|-|TRBV30|TRBJ1-4
TGTGCCGCGGGTCGTAATGAAAAACTGTTTTTT
CAAGRNEKLFF
>-|TRBD1|TRBV27|TRBJ2-7
TGTGCCAGCAGTTCACCGGGACAGGCCTCTTTCTACGAGCAGTACTTC
CASSSPGQASFYEQYF
>-|-|TRBV18|TRBJ1-1
TGTGCCAGCTCATCACAGAGTGATATCACTGAAGCTTTCTTT
CASSSQSDITEAFF
>once|TRBD1|TRBV5-1|TRBJ1-2
TGCGCCAGCAGCTCCCCGGGACAGGGGGTGGAAGGCTACACCTTC
CASSSPGQGVEGYTF
>-|-|TRBV15|TRBJ1-5
TGTGCCACCAGCACTGGCAGGGCCCAGCCCCAGCATTTT
CATSTGRAQPQHF
>-|TRBD1|TRBV18|TRBJ1-2
TGTGCCAGCTCACCACTCGAAGACAGGGGCCCTAACTATGGCTACACCTTC
CASSPLEDRGPNYGYTF